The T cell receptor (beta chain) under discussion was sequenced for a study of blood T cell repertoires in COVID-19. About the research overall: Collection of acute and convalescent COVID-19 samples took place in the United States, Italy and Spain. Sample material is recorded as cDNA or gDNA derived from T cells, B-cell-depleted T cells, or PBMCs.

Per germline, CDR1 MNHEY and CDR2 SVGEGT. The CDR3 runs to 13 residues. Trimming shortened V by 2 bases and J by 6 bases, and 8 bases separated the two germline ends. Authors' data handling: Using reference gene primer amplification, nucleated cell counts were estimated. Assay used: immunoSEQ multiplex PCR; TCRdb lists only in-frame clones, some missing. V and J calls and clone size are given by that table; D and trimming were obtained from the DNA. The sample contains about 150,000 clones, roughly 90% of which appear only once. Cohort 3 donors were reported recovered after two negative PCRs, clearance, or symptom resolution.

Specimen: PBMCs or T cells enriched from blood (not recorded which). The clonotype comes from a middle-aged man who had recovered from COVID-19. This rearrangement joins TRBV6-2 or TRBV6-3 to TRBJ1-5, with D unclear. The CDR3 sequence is CASSYVVGQPQHF. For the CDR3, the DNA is TGTGCCAGCAGTTACGTTGTCGGTCAGCCCCAGCATTTT.